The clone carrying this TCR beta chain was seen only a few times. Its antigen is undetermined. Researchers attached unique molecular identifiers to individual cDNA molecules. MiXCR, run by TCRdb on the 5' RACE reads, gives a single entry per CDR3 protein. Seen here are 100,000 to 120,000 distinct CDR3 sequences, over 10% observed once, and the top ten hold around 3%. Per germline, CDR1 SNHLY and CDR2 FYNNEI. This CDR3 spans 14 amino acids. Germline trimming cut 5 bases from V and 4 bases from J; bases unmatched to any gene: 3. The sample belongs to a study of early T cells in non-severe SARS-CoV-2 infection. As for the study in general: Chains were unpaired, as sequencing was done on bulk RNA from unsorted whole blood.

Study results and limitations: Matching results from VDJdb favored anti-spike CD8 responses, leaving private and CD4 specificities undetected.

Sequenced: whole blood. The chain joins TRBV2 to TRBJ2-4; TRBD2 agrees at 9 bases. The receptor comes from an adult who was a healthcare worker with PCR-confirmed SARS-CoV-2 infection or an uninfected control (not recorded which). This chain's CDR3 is CASSPLAGKNIQYF. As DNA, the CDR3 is TGTGCCAGCAGTCCGCTAGCGGGGAAAAACATTCAGTACTTC. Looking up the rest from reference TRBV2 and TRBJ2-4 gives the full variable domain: EPEVTQTPSHQVTQMGQEVILRCVPISNHLYFYWYRQILGQKVEFLVSFYNNEISEKSEIFDDQFSVERPDGSNFTLKIRSTKLEDSAMYFCASSPLAGKNIQYFGAGTRLSVL.